The sequence of this T cell receptor (beta chain) was determined in a study of blood T cell repertoires in COVID-19. Clones were read by immunoSEQ multiplex PCR, and TCRdb kept only the in-frame ones, dropping some. The sample contains roughly 220,000 clones, around 89% of which appear only once. The ends were cut back, 6 bases at V and 6 bases at J, with 14 bases in the middle. Germline V lookup: CDR1 SQVTM, CDR2 ANQGSEA. The CDR3 runs 12 residues. Self-reported history from a screening survey and questionnaire set each donor's cohort. This TCR was sampled from a man younger than 40 who had been exposed to COVID-19. The specimen was PBMCs or T cells enriched from blood (not recorded which). This chain joins TRBV29-1 and TRBJ1-1; the D gene is possibly TRBD1 (5 bases). The CDR3 sequence: CSVLRGSAEAFF. Here the CDR3 DNA reads TGCAGCGTACTAAGGGGAAGCGCTGAAGCTTTCTTT.